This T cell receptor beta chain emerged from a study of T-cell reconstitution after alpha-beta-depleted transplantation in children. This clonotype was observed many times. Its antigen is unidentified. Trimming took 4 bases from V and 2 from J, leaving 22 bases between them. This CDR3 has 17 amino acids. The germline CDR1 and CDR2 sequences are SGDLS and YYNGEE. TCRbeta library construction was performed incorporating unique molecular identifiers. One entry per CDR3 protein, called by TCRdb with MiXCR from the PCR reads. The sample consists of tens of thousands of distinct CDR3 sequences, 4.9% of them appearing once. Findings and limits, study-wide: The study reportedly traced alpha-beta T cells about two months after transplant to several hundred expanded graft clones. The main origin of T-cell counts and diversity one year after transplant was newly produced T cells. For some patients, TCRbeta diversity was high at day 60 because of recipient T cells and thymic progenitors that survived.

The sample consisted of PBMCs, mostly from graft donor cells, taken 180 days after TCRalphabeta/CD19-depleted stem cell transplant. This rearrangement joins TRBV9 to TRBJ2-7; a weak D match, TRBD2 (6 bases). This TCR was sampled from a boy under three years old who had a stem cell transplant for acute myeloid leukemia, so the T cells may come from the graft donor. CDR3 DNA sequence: TGTGCCAGCAGCTTCCGGGAGTCAGATCTGTCCCCCTACGAGCAGTACTTC. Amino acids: CASSFRESDLSPYEQYF.